This TCR beta chain was recovered during a study of cytotoxic CD8 clonotypes in ibrutinib-treated CLL. Study overall: Response sampling took place at median 12 months of treatment, range 6 to 36.

With respect to this clone: The antigen is not known.

Sequencing sought depths of 1 in 200,000 to 1 in 1 million T cells. Clones were sequenced by immunoSEQ multiplex PCR, and TCRdb holds only the in-frame ones, with some missing. The data show 200,000 or so clones, more than 75% seen once. CDR3 length: 12 amino acids. V lost 7 bases to trimming and J lost 0 bases, with 4 bases between them. Whole-study results and caveats: Elevated clonality accompanied ibrutinib response, with a return toward baseline values at progression. Researchers report that baseline clonality outpaced age-matched healthy donors and tracked circulating CD8+ T-cell counts.

The chain recombines TRBV5-3 with TRBJ2-2, with no clear D. TRBV5-3 is classed as an ORF, of uncertain function. This clonotype originated in a human donor with chronic lymphocytic leukemia. The sample consisted of PBMCs, taken after 12 months of ibrutinib treatment. This CDR3 reads CARVTNTGELFF. In nucleotides, the CDR3 is TGTGCCAGAGTAACGAACACCGGGGAGCTGTTTTTT.